This note documents a single TCR beta chain sequence. Its antigen is still unknown. This record comes from a study of CD8 T cells in Susac syndrome. General study findings and limits: It was acknowledged by the study that relatively few individuals were included in its TCR sequencing and HLA analysis.

The authors reverse transcribed roughly 0.5 to 1 ug RNA with random hexamers. Each CDR3 protein gets one entry after TCRdb re-called the immunoSEQ multiplex PCR reads with MiXCR. The sample carries 150,000 to 250,000 distinct CDR3 sequences, 90% to 95% recorded once. The authors carried out high-throughput sequencing of TCR beta. They applied it to CD8+ and CD4+ T cells obtained from blood. V was trimmed by 4 bases and J by 7 bases, leaving 17 bases between them. The CDR3 totals 15 residues. The germline V gene has CDR1 SGHVS and CDR2 FNYEAQ. The receptor comes from a human donor with multiple sclerosis. V is TRBV7-6 and J is TRBJ2-1; TRBD2 is a possible D gene (6 bases). Sequenced input: CD4+ T cells from PBMCs. CDR3 nucleotide sequence: TGTGCCAGCAGCTCTTGGACCGGGGAGGTAAATGAGCAGTTCTTC. This codes for CASSSWTGEVNEQFF.